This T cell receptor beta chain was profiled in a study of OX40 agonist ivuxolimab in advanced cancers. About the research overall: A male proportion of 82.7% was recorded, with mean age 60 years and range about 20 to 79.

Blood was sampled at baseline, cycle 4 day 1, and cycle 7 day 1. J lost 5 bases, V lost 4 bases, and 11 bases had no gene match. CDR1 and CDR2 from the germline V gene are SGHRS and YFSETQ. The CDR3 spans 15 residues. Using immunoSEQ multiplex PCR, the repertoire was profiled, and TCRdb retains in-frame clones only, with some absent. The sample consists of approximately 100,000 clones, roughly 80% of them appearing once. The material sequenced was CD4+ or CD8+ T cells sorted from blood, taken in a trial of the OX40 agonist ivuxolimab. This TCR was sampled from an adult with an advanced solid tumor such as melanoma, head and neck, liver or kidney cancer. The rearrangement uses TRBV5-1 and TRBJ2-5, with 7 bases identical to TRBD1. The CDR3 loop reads CASSPGTDKTETQYF. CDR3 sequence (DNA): TGCGCCAGCAGCCCCGGGACAGACAAGACGGAGACCCAGTACTTC.